This is a list of T cell receptor beta chains from one sample in a study of pediatric ulcerative colitis. Data came from immunoSEQ multiplex PCR; TCRdb stores just in-frame clones and leaves some out. The sample holds 45,000 to 55,000 clones, about four fifths seen once. Source material: gut tissue. These receptors originate from a girl under 18 with moderate ulcerative colitis. CDR3s include the opening cysteine and the closing phenylalanine or tryptophan. The D gene is left open where the match is weak. A clone size is listed for some rows: how often the clone was seen (once, few, many), or a class if it is expanded.

size,D,J,length,V,DNA,CDR3
NA,NA,TRBJ1-2,13,TRBV4-2,TGTGCCAGCAGCCAAGATAAGGGTTGGGGCTACACCTTC,CASSQDKGWGYTF
NA,TRBD2,TRBJ2-7,15,TRBV18,TGTGCCAGCTCACCACCATCAAGGGGAGGGTACGAGCAGTACTTC,CASSPPSRGGYEQYF
NA,TRBD2,TRBJ2-5,15,TRBV28,TGTGCCAGCAGTTTGTTAGCGGGAGGCCCAGGGACCCAGTACTTC,CASSLLAGGPGTQYF
NA,NA,TRBJ2-7,15,TRBV11-2,TGTGCCAGCAGCTTAGTGGCTACCGCCTCCTACGAGCAGTACTTC,CASSLVATASYEQYF
once,NA,TRBJ2-2,14,TRBV2,TGTGCCAGAGGGGGGCGGGAGAACACCGGGGAGCTGTTTTTT,CARGGRENTGELFF
NA,NA,TRBJ1-1,13,TRBV10-3,TGTGCCATCACCGACCGGTTGAACACTGAAGCTTTCTTT,CAITDRLNTEAFF
NA,NA,TRBJ2-1,11,TRBV28,TGTGCCAGCACCCGCAACAATGAGCAGTTCTTC,CASTRNNEQFF
NA,TRBD1,TRBJ1-5,14,TRBV6-5,TGTGCCAGCAGTCCTGACAGGGGCGGTCAGCCCCAGCATTTT,CASSPDRGGQPQHF
NA,NA,TRBJ2-1,14,TRBV2,TGTGCCAGCGTTCGGAGGGCAGAATACAATGAGCAGTTCTTC,CASVRRAEYNEQFF
NA,NA,TRBJ2-2,16,TRBV27,TGTGCCAGCAGTTTTACGGTCAACACCAACACCGGGGAGCTGTTTTTT,CASSFTVNTNTGELFF
NA,NA,TRBJ1-1,13,TRBV7-9,TGTGCCAGCAGCTTAGCAGCGGGCACTGAAGCTTTCTTT,CASSLAAGTEAFF
once,NA,TRBJ2-5,13,TRBV11-2,TGTGCCAGCAGCCAACAGTCCCGGGAGACCCAGTACTTC,CASSQQSRETQYF
NA,TRBD2,TRBJ2-2,20,TRBV19,TGTGCCAGTAGTAAAACAGTTGGACTAGCGGGGGCTCGGAACACCGGGGAGCTGTTTTTT,CASSKTVGLAGARNTGELFF
NA,TRBD2,TRBJ2-5,16,TRBV5-4,TGTGCCAGCAGCTTGGCGGGGAGGGGACGACAAGAGACCCAGTACTTC,CASSLAGRGRQETQYF
few,NA,TRBJ2-5,14,TRBV19,TGTGCCAGTAGTATAGCTGGGAGCCGGGAGACCCAGTACTTC,CASSIAGSRETQYF
NA,TRBD1,TRBJ1-1,14,TRBV6-5,TGTGCCAGCAGTCCGCGACAGGGAGGAACTGAAGCTTTCTTT,CASSPRQGGTEAFF
NA,NA,TRBJ2-7,16,TRBV9,TGTGCCAGCAGCGTAGATCCAGGGGTCCCCTCCTACGAGCAGTACTTC,CASSVDPGVPSYEQYF
few,NA,TRBJ1-1,14,TRBV4-1,TGCGCCAGCAGCCAAGTCTCCCTTAACACTGAAGCTTTCTTT,CASSQVSLNTEAFF
NA,TRBD1,TRBJ1-2,16,TRBV15,TGTGCCACCAGCAGAGGAACTCAGACAGGGCTTTATGGCTACACCTTC,CATSRGTQTGLYGYTF
NA,NA,TRBJ1-1,14,TRBV7-8,TGTGCCAGCAGCTTAGCGGGGGGGAACACTGAAGCTTTCTTT,CASSLAGGNTEAFF
NA,TRBD1,TRBJ1-6,12,TRBV6-1,TGTGCCAGCAGTCCAAGGACAGGGGCGGTCCACTTT,CASSPRTGAVHF
NA,NA,TRBJ1-1,15,TRBV4-1,TGCGCCAGCAGCCAAAGCTTCGAGATGAACACTGAAGCTTTCTTT,CASSQSFEMNTEAFF
once,TRBD2,TRBJ2-5,13,TRBV25-1,TGTGCCAGCAGTGAGGGGGGGGGAAAGACCCAGTACTTC,CASSEGGGKTQYF
once,TRBD1,TRBJ2-5,14,TRBV5-4,TGTGCCAGCAGCTCACAGGGGGGACAAGAGACCCAGTACTTC,CASSSQGGQETQYF
NA,TRBD2,TRBJ2-3,15,TRBV5-4,TGTGCCAGCAGCCGTAGCGGGGGCCACACAGATACGCAGTATTTT,CASSRSGGHTDTQYF
few,NA,TRBJ1-5,13,TRBV10-3,TGTGCCATCAGTGAGGGCAGCAATCAGCCCCAGCATTTT,CAISEGSNQPQHF
NA,NA,TRBJ1-1,16,TRBV7-9,TGTGCCAGCAGCCCCCACGCGGGGGGGTTAGAAACTGAAGCTTTCTTT,CASSPHAGGLETEAFF
once,TRBD1,TRBJ2-2,14,TRBV2,TGTGCCAGCACGGGACAGGGGAACACCGGGGAGCTGTTTTTT,CASTGQGNTGELFF
NA,NA,TRBJ2-3,17,TRBV18,TGTGCCAGCTCACCACCAATGTCCGCGGGCGGCACAGATACGCAGTATTTT,CASSPPMSAGGTDTQYF
NA,NA,TRBJ2-7,13,TRBV28,TGTGCCAGCAGTTGGCGGCCGACCTACGAGCAGTACTTC,CASSWRPTYEQYF
once,TRBD2,TRBJ2-7,15,TRBV11-2,TGTGCCAGCAGCTTAGATTGGGGGGGAGGCTACGAGCAGTACTTC,CASSLDWGGGYEQYF
NA,NA,TRBJ1-2,15,TRBV18,TGTGCCAGCTCACCCAACGAGGGGTCCCACTATGGCTACACCTTC,CASSPNEGSHYGYTF
NA,NA,TRBJ2-1,16,TRBV2,TGTGCCAGCAGTGATTCGCGAGCGATCTCCTACAATGAGCAGTTCTTC,CASSDSRAISYNEQFF
once,NA,TRBJ2-1,14,TRBV9,TGTGCCAGCAGCGTAGTTATTAGCGGCAATGAGCAGTTCTTC,CASSVVISGNEQFF
NA,NA,TRBJ2-7,14,TRBV7-9,TGTGCCAGCAGCTTAGGAGGTCAGTCCTACGAGCAGTACTTC,CASSLGGQSYEQYF
NA,NA,TRBJ1-2,15,TRBV6-6,TGTGCCAGCACCTATAGGGGGGTATCAGATAGTGGCTACACCTTC,CASTYRGVSDSGYTF
NA,NA,TRBJ1-2,14,TRBV28,TGTGCCAGCAGTTTAAGCATCCCCCTCTATGGCTACACCTTC,CASSLSIPLYGYTF
NA,NA,TRBJ2-7,14,TRBV7-9,TGTGCCAGCAGCTTTGGAAGAGGGCTTTACGAGCAGTACTTC,CASSFGRGLYEQYF
NA,TRBD1,TRBJ2-5,13,TRBV2,TGTGCCAGCAACAAGGGACAGTTAGAGACCCAGTACTTC,CASNKGQLETQYF
few,NA,TRBJ1-2,12,TRBV30,TGTGCCTGGATTGTAGGCAACTATGGCTACACCTTC,CAWIVGNYGYTF